This TCR beta chain was documented in a study of blood T cell repertoires in COVID-19. Repertoires were generated with immunoSEQ multiplex PCR, while TCRdb's copy carries only in-frame clones and drops some. Of approximately 440,000 clones in the sample, about 90% were seen once. V dropped 0 bases and J dropped 4 bases, with 16 bases sitting between them. The CDR3 covers 16 residues. CDR1 is SGHRS, CDR2 YFSETQ, per germline. This TCR was recovered from a woman aged 18 to 35 who had recovered from COVID-19. Sequencing input: PBMCs or T cells enriched from blood (not recorded which). This sequence joins TRBV5-1 and TRBJ1-1; the D gene is possibly TRBD1 (5 bases). CDR3: CASSLATGSLPTEAFF. DNA for the CDR3: TGCGCCAGCAGCTTGGCAACAGGTTCTCTACCCACTGAAGCTTTCTTT.